These 27 T cell receptor beta chains originate from one sample sequenced in a study of control samples from healthy donors and cancer patients. This table comes from immunoSEQ multiplex PCR, and its TCRdb copy is limited to in-frame clones, with some not included. The table includes more than 85,000 clones, 90% detected once. Sequenced sample: blood. These receptors all come from a human donor in good health. The donor label of this sample is uncertain.

V and J are TRBV18 and TRBJ1-5; 9 bases are shared with TRBD1. Trimming cost V 6 bases and J 7 bases; bases outside gene matches: 7. CDR1 and CDR2 (germline): KGHSH, LQKENI. There are 14 residues in the CDR3. The CDR3 region has the DNA TGTGCCAGCTCCGAACAGGGGGCTGGGCAGCCCCAGCATTTT. It is translated as CASSEQGAGQPQHF.

The rearrangement uses TRBV3-1 (or the pseudogene TRBV3-2) and TRBJ2-5; no clear D. Germline V lookup: CDR1 LGHDT, CDR2 YNNKEL (reference sequence). CDR3 length equals 12 residues. Trimming took 8 bases from V and 6 from J, leaving 13 bases between them. The CDR3 DNA reads TGTGCCAGCTGCGACCAACATAAGACCCAGTACTTC. Translating gives CASCDQHKTQYF.

The J gene is TRBJ2-2, the V gene TRBV11-3; 7 bases are a match to TRBD1. Per germline, CDR1 SGHNT and CDR2 YENEEA. Trimming cost V 5 bases and J 6 bases; bases outside gene matches: 9. This CDR3 contains 15 residues. CDR3 loop: CASSPGQPAAGELFF. CDR3 nucleotides: TGTGCCAGCAGCCCGGGACAGCCCGCCGCCGGGGAGCTGTTTTTT.

V usage is TRBV3-1 (or the pseudogene TRBV3-2) and J usage is TRBJ2-2; possibly TRBD2 for D (6 bases). CDR1 and CDR2 (germline): LGHDT, YNNKEL (reference sequence). The CDR3 loop spans 16 amino acids. V lost 3 bases and J 2 bases, leaving 13 bases between the germline ends. The CDR3 region has the DNA TGTGCCAGCAGCCATCGGGGGTTCCTCAACACCGGGGAGCTGTTTTTT. This sequence encodes CASSHRGFLNTGELFF.

V gene TRBV19 combines with J gene TRBJ2-5; 9 bases agree with TRBD1. Trimming removed 8 bases from V and 4 bases from J; junction bases left unmatched: 11. Germline values: CDR1 LNHDA, CDR2 SQIVND (reference sequence). There are 15 residues in the CDR3. For the CDR3, the DNA is TGTGCCAGTTCGACCTCGGGACAGGGTGGAGAGACCCAGTACTTC. It codes for CASSTSGQGGETQYF.

Note on this clone: Other DNA sequences within the sample encode an identical CDR3. This rearrangement joins TRBV9 to TRBJ1-3; D not resolved. Trimming took off 0 bases at V and 0 bases at J, with 7 bases between the two ends. Germline V gene sequence: CDR1 SGDLS, CDR2 YYNGEE. The CDR3 contains 15 residues. CDR3 protein: CASSVGGNSGNTIYF. The CDR3 DNA reads as TGTGCCAGCAGCGTAGGCGGTAACTCTGGAAACACCATATATTTT.

The chain combines TRBV30 with TRBJ2-4, with D perhaps TRBD1 (5 bases). Germline CDR1 is GTSNPN and CDR2 is SVGIG (reference sequence). The V and J ends lost 0 bases and 1 base respectively, with 10 bases between them. The CDR3 length is 15 residues. The CDR3 nucleotides are TGTGCCTGGAGTGTAGTGCCAGGGGCCAAAAACATTCAGTACTTC. Its protein is CAWSVVPGAKNIQYF.

This clone appeared a few times. The V gene is TRBV7-9, the J gene TRBJ2-1; D uncertain. In germline, CDR1 is SEHNR, CDR2 FQNEAQ (reference sequence). This CDR3 contains 13 residues. V gave up 5 bases and J gave up 5 bases, with 10 bases separating them. CDR3 protein: CASSPRADNEQFF. As DNA, the CDR3 is TGTGCCAGCAGCCCTAGGGCGGACAATGAGCAGTTCTTC.

This clone was observed a handful of times. The chain couples TRBV6-1 to TRBJ2-3; D may be TRBD2 (6 bases). This CDR3 has 14 amino acids. V was shortened by 3 bases and J by 2 bases, with 9 bases between the two germline ends. CDR1 MNHNS and CDR2 SASEGT come from the germline V gene. The CDR3 region is CASSEGLYTDTQYF. DNA for the CDR3: TGTGCCAGCAGTGAGGGACTCTACACAGATACGCAGTATTTT.

The CDR3 reads CASSPPGRQGPDTQYF. The DNA for the CDR3 is TGTGCCAGCAGCCCACCGGGCCGTCAAGGTCCAGATACGCAGTATTTT. The rearrangement joins TRBV11-2 to TRBJ2-3; no reliable D call. V was clipped by 5 bases and J by 4 bases, with 19 bases between them. The CDR3 has 16 residues. Germline V gene lookup returns CDR1 SGHAT and CDR2 FQNNGV.

This rearrangement joins TRBV18 to TRBJ1-1; D ambiguous. The CDR3 extends over 13 amino acids. Germline CDR1 is KGHSH and CDR2 is LQKENI. Trimming stripped 5 bases from V and 6 bases from J, with 13 bases between. CDR3 DNA: TGTGCCAGCTCAGGCGGAAACTTCGCTGAAGCTTTCTTT. This sequence encodes CASSGGNFAEAFF.

This clone has a handful of counts. The chain uses TRBV12-3 or TRBV12-4 and TRBJ2-7; unclear D gene. Deletions cut 5 bases from V and 3 bases from J, with 5 bases between. The CDR3 loop spans 11 amino acids. The CDR3 reads CASSDFYEQYF. As DNA, the CDR3 is TGTGCCAGCAGTGATTTCTACGAGCAGTACTTC.

CDR3 region: CASSQDRGREQFF. The CDR3 DNA sequence: TGTGCCAGCAGCCAGGACAGGGGACGTGAGCAGTTCTTC. The J gene is TRBJ2-1, the V gene TRBV3-1 (or the pseudogene TRBV3-2); 9 bases are shared with TRBD1. Germline V CDR1 and CDR2: LGHDT, YNNKEL (reference sequence). V was clipped by 3 bases and J by 9 bases; unmatched bases: 3. The CDR3 has 13 amino acids.

The chain has TRBV6-1 and TRBJ2-5; D is undetermined. Germline CDR1 is MNHNS and CDR2 is SASEGT. The CDR3 totals 15 residues. Deletions cut 3 bases from V and 4 bases from J, with 15 bases between. Here the CDR3 reads CASSEGISGTETQYF. Here the CDR3 DNA reads TGTGCCAGCAGTGAGGGGATTTCAGGTACAGAGACCCAGTACTTC.

The chain links TRBV19 to TRBJ1-5; TRBD1 agrees at 8 bases. The germline gives CDR1 LNHDA, CDR2 SQIVND (reference sequence). The CDR3 length is 17 residues. Unmatched junction bases numbered 12, after V lost 7 bases and J lost 1 base. DNA of the CDR3: TGTGCCAGTATCCCCCGGGACAGGAAGGGCAGCAATCAGCCCCAGCATTTT. It specifies CASIPRDRKGSNQPQHF.

This rearrangement joins TRBV9 to TRBJ2-7; no definite D call. Germline V gives CDR1 SGDLS, CDR2 YYNGEE. V was cut by 3 bases and J by 7 bases, with 20 bases left in between. The CDR3 is made up of 15 amino acids. The CDR3 coding sequence is TGTGCCAGCAGCGAAGATGCCGGGCTAATGTGGGAGCAGTACTTC. Translation: CASSEDAGLMWEQYF.

DNA for the CDR3: TGTGCCAGCAGCGTAGAGTGGGGTGGTGGCTACACCTTC. Amino acids: CASSVEWGGGYTF. The chain carries TRBV9 and TRBJ1-2, with D hard to call. V lost 0 bases and J lost 7, with 10 bases in between. This CDR3 contains 13 residues. CDR1 and CDR2 from the germline V gene are SGDLS and YYNGEE.

This clone showed up just a few times. The V and J genes are TRBV20-1 and TRBJ1-2; perhaps TRBD1 as D (6 bases). The V gene lost 3 bases and the J gene lost 8 bases, with 10 bases spanning the gap. The CDR3 runs to 11 residues. The germline gives CDR1 DFQATT, CDR2 SNEGSKA (reference sequence). CDR3 residues: CSARGGRGYTF. Written as DNA, the CDR3 is TGCAGTGCTAGGGGGGGGCGAGGCTACACCTTC.

This clone has only one observation. The gene calls are TRBV27 and TRBJ2-3; the D gene is possibly TRBD1 (6 bases). Germline V gives CDR1 MNHEY, CDR2 SMNVEV (reference sequence). Trimming removed 4 bases at V and 6 bases at J, with 20 bases between. This CDR3 has 16 amino acids. The CDR3 sequence: CASSSPGHPNVDTQYF. The DNA of the CDR3 is TGTGCCAGCAGTTCACCGGGACACCCAAATGTGGATACGCAGTATTTT.

CDR3 nucleotide sequence: TGTGCCAGCAGTTACTCCGGGGGGACCAGGTACAATGAGCAGTTCTTC. It codes for CASSYSGGTRYNEQFF. The gene calls are TRBV6-5 and TRBJ2-1, with 7 bases lining up with TRBD2. The germline CDR1 and CDR2 sequences are MNHEY and SVGAGI. The CDR3 spans 16 residues. The V gene end was trimmed by 0 bases and the J gene end by 4 bases; junction bases not matched to a gene: 6.

J is TRBJ1-5 and V is TRBV30; no firm D call. The CDR3 contains 14 residues. Germline V CDR1 and CDR2: GTSNPN, SVGIG (reference sequence). V lost 0 bases and J lost 3, with 9 bases in between. The CDR3 here is CAWSVGQFNQPQHF. DNA for the CDR3: TGTGCCTGGAGTGTAGGGCAGTTCAATCAGCCCCAGCATTTT.

The chain employs TRBV29-1 and TRBJ1-2; possibly TRBD1 for D (6 bases). The germline V and J ends were trimmed by 6 bases and 2 bases, with 16 bases remaining between them. Germline V gene lookup returns CDR1 SQVTM and CDR2 ANQGSEA. The CDR3 has 14 amino acids. This chain's CDR3 is CSVVTGLANYGYTF. The CDR3 DNA follows: TGCAGCGTGGTTACAGGGTTGGCAAACTATGGCTACACCTTC.

The J gene is TRBJ1-4, the V gene TRBV2, with unresolved D. CDR3 length: 14 amino acids. Germline CDR1 SNHLY, CDR2 FYNNEI. V was clipped by 8 bases and J by 0 bases, with 10 bases between them. CDR3 coding DNA: TGTGCCAGCCAGACATTAACAACTAATGAAAAACTGTTTTTT. The encoded protein is CASQTLTTNEKLFF.

The chain joins TRBV3-1 (or the pseudogene TRBV3-2) to TRBJ2-6; D unclear. Trimming pared 1 base from V and 2 bases from J, leaving 6 bases between. CDR1 LGHDT and CDR2 YNNKEL come from the germline V gene (reference sequence). There are 15 residues in the CDR3. The CDR3 DNA reads as TGTGCCAGCAGCCAAGTGGGGACTGGGGCCAACGTCCTGACTTTC. Translated, it gives CASSQVGTGANVLTF.

The V gene is TRBV6-1, the J gene TRBJ1-6; maybe TRBD1 (5 bases). The V gene's germline CDR1 is MNHNS and CDR2 SASEGT. The CDR3 has 19 residues. V was cut by 0 bases and J by 0 bases, with 15 bases left in between. The CDR3 region has the DNA TGTGCCAGCAGTGAAGCCGTCCACCAGGGCGACTCCTATAATTCACCCCTCCACTTT. Translation: CASSEAVHQGDSYNSPLHF.

In regard to this clone: In the same sample, other DNA sequences code for this CDR3. The J gene is TRBJ2-5, the V gene TRBV12-3 or TRBV12-4, with D uncertain. The CDR3 has 11 residues. Trimming stripped 3 bases from V and 5 bases from J, with 4 bases between. The CDR3 DNA reads TGTGCCAGCAGTTTCCGGGAGACCCAGTACTTC. Protein: CASSFRETQYF.

The rearrangement uses TRBV4-1 and TRBJ2-7, with D uncertain. CDR1 and CDR2 (germline): MGHRA, YSYEKL. V shed 4 bases and J shed 4 bases, with 11 bases lying between them. The length of the CDR3 is 13 residues. The chain's CDR3 is CASSPSIGYEQYF. In nucleotides, the CDR3 is TGCGCCAGCAGCCCCTCCATTGGGTACGAGCAGTACTTC.